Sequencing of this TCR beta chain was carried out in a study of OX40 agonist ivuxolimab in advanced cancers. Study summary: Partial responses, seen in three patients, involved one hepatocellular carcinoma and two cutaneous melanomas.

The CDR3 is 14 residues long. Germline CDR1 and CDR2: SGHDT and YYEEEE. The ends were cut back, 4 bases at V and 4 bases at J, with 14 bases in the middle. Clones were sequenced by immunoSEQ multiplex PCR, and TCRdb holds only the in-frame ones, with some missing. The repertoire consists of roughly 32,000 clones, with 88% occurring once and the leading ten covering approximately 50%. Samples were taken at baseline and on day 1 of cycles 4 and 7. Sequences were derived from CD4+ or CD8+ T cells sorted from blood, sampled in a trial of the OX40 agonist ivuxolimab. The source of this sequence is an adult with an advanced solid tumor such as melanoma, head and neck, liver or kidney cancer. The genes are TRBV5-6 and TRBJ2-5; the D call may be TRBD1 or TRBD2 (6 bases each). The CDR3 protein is CASSTLQGGETQYF. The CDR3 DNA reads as TGTGCCAGCAGCACGCTACAGGGAGGAGAGACCCAGTACTTC.